This record covers a single TCR beta chain. Per the original methods: Counts of nucleated cells, estimated from reference gene primer amplification, were obtained. Clones were read by immunoSEQ multiplex PCR, and TCRdb kept only the in-frame ones, dropping some. The V and J calls and clone size come from that table; D and trimming were worked out from the DNA. The sample gives under 200,000 clones, 60% to 85% of which show up once; around 8.1% is in the top ten. The entry originates in a study of blood T cell repertoires in COVID-19. Study-wide background: The United States, Italy and Spain were the sources of the acute and convalescent COVID-19 samples. The analysed material was cDNA or gDNA that came from T cells, B-cell-depleted T cells, or PBMCs.

Germline CDR1 SNHLY, CDR2 FYNNEI. Trimming at V came to 3 bases and at J to 5 bases, leaving 6 bases not matched to a gene. This CDR3 is 14 amino acids long. Sequenced material: peripheral blood. The rearrangement joins TRBV2 to TRBJ2-5; 7 bases line up with TRBD1. The sequence was collected from a man aged 60 to 75 with acute or convalescent COVID-19. DNA for the CDR3: TGTGCCAGCAGTGATTACAGGGGTGTGGAGACCCAGTACTTC. This translates into CASSDYRGVETQYF.